This T cell receptor beta chain comes out of a study of blood T cell repertoires in COVID-19. Study-wide context: Sites in the United States, Italy and Spain provided acute and convalescent COVID-19 samples. Sample material is recorded as cDNA or gDNA derived from T cells, B-cell-depleted T cells, or PBMCs.

Enrolled during active infection, Seattle patients were then followed longitudinally. Germline V gene sequence: CDR1 SEHNR, CDR2 FQNEAQ (reference sequence). V shed 0 bases and J 8 bases; nucleotides not matched to a gene: 2. The CDR3 runs to 15 residues. Sequencing was performed with immunoSEQ multiplex PCR; in TCRdb, only in-frame clones are kept and a portion is missing. The sample holds around 150,000 clones; about 80% are singletons and the top ten take around 7%. The chain couples TRBV7-9 to TRBJ2-1; 12 bases align to TRBD1. Sequences were obtained from peripheral blood. The receptor was derived from a woman in her forties with COVID-19, enrolled during active disease. This chain's CDR3 is CASSLAGQGADEQFF. CDR3 DNA: TGTGCCAGCAGCTTAGCGGGACAGGGGGCGGATGAGCAGTTCTTC.